This T cell receptor beta chain derives from a study of shared clonotypes between healthy human individuals. Study-level findings and limits: It was the non-shared clonotypes that had lower generation probabilities than clonotypes shared by all four donors.

Produced via immunoSEQ multiplex PCR; TCRdb's table is partial and in-frame only. The sample includes about 2.3 million clones, approximately 93% seen only once; the top ten take 0.35% to 0.45%. The germline V and J ends were trimmed by 4 bases and 1 base, with 14 bases remaining between them. The CDR3 extends over 16 amino acids. Germline loops: CDR1 MNHEY, CDR2 SMNVEV (reference sequence). Turning to this clone: Its antigen is unidentified.

This chain uses TRBV27 with TRBJ1-5; no clear D gene. This clonotype was sampled from a man in his late teens or twenties in good health. Some clones in this sample may be carry-over from other donors' samples. Sequenced material: naive CD4+ T cells from PBMCs. Indicated subset: CD45RA+ positively selected. The CDR3 sequence: CASSCPNGESNQPQHF. CDR3 nucleotides: TGTGCCAGCAGTTGTCCTAACGGGGAGAGCAATCAGCCCCAGCATTTT.